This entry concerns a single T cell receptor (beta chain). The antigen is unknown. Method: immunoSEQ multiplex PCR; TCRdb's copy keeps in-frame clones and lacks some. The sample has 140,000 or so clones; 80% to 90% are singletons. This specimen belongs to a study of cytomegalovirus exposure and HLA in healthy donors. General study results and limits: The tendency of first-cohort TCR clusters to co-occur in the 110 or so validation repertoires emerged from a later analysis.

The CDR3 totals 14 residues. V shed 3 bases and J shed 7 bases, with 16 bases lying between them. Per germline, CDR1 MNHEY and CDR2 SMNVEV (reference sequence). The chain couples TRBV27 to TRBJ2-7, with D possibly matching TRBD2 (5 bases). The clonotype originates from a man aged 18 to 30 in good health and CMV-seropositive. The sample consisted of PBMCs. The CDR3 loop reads CASSFGLSLREQYF. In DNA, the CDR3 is TGTGCCAGCAGTTTCGGACTGTCCCTCCGGGAGCAGTACTTC.